The rows below give T cell receptor beta chains drawn from one sample of a study of regulatory T cells in long-lasting Graves disease. TCRdb re-called the multiplex PCR reads with MiXCR, one entry per CDR3 protein. This table holds a few hundred thousand distinct CDR3 sequences, approximately 12% found once. This sample was also put to use in a study of T cells in Graves' hyperthyroidism and ophthalmopathy.

The sample in question was peripheral blood mononuclear cells (PBMCs), obtained at new diagnosis, from a patient treated with antithyroid drugs. Every receptor here comes from a young woman with Graves disease. Both conserved end residues are part of each CDR3. The D gene is left open where the match is weak. The size of a clone is reported for some rows only, either as once, few or many, or as a class for expanded clones.

abundance: many; j_gene: TRBJ2-2; d_gene: .; v_gene: TRBV20-1; len: 12; CDR3nt: TGCAGTGCTAGAGGTGGGACCGGGGAGCTGTTTTTT; CDR3aa: CSARGGTGELFF
abundance: many; j_gene: TRBJ2-1; d_gene: .; v_gene: TRBV28; len: 14; CDR3nt: TGTGCCAGCAGTTTATCCCGACTTCCAATAAAGCAGTTCTTC; CDR3aa: CASSLSRLPIKQFF
abundance: .; j_gene: TRBJ1-1; d_gene: .; v_gene: TRBV29-1; len: 13; CDR3nt: TGCAGCGTGTGGGGGGGGGGGGTCACTGAAGCTTTCTTT; CDR3aa: CSVWGGGVTEAFF
abundance: many; j_gene: TRBJ1-2; d_gene: .; v_gene: TRBV7-2; len: 15; CDR3nt: TGTGCCAGCAGCTCTACCAGGGCCTTGGTCTATGGCTACACCTTC; CDR3aa: CASSSTRALVYGYTF
abundance: many; j_gene: TRBJ1-2; d_gene: .; v_gene: TRBV27; len: 16; CDR3nt: TGTGCCAGCAGTCCCTACCTAGGTGGGGCTAACTATGGCTACACCTTC; CDR3aa: CASSPYLGGANYGYTF
abundance: .; j_gene: TRBJ2-7; d_gene: .; v_gene: TRBV19; len: 14; CDR3nt: TGTGCCAGTAGTCCAGGGGTCTACTCCTACGAGCAGTACTTC; CDR3aa: CASSPGVYSYEQYF
abundance: many; j_gene: TRBJ1-1; d_gene: .; v_gene: TRBV6-1; len: 13; CDR3nt: TGTGCCAGCAGCGGGAAGCAGAACACTGAAGCTTTCTTT; CDR3aa: CASSGKQNTEAFF
abundance: many; j_gene: TRBJ2-5; d_gene: TRBD2; v_gene: TRBV7-9; len: 16; CDR3nt: TGTGCCAGCAGCTTAGTGCTAGCGGGATACCAAGAGACCCAGTACTTC; CDR3aa: CASSLVLAGYQETQYF
abundance: .; j_gene: TRBJ2-7; d_gene: .; v_gene: TRBV6-2/TRBV6-3; len: 13; CDR3nt: TGTGCCTGCGGACCCGGGATCAACTACGAGCAGTACTTC; CDR3aa: CACGPGINYEQYF
abundance: .; j_gene: TRBJ1-2; d_gene: .; v_gene: TRBV19; len: 16; CDR3nt: TGTGCCAGTACTCATGTGAGAGGGCGGGTCGACTATGGCTACACCTTC; CDR3aa: CASTHVRGRVDYGYTF
abundance: many; j_gene: TRBJ2-7; d_gene: TRBD2; v_gene: TRBV20-1; len: 17; CDR3nt: TGCAGTGCTAGTTTCGGGCCCCCCGGGACTAGCGGTAGTGAGCAGTACTTC; CDR3aa: CSASFGPPGTSGSEQYF
abundance: many; j_gene: TRBJ1-5; d_gene: .; v_gene: TRBV12-3/TRBV12-4; len: 13; CDR3nt: TGTGCCAGCAGTTGGGGTAGCAATCAGCCCCAGCATTTT; CDR3aa: CASSWGSNQPQHF
abundance: many; j_gene: TRBJ2-5; d_gene: .; v_gene: TRBV12-3/TRBV12-4; len: 12; CDR3nt: TGTGCCAGCAGTTTCGTCGGAGAGACCCAGTACTTC; CDR3aa: CASSFVGETQYF
abundance: .; j_gene: TRBJ2-5; d_gene: .; v_gene: TRBV7-8; len: 12; CDR3nt: TGTGCCAGCAGTCTTATAGTAGAGACCCAGTACTTC; CDR3aa: CASSLIVETQYF
abundance: many; j_gene: TRBJ1-4; d_gene: .; v_gene: TRBV20-1; len: 15; CDR3nt: TGCAGTGCTAGAGCCGCACAGGGTACTAATGAAAAACTGTTTTTT; CDR3aa: CSARAAQGTNEKLFF
abundance: many; j_gene: TRBJ1-1; d_gene: .; v_gene: TRBV12-3/TRBV12-4; len: 16; CDR3nt: TGTGCCAGCAGTTTAGCAAATTCGAGGTTGAACACTGAAGCTTTCTTT; CDR3aa: CASSLANSRLNTEAFF